This TCR beta chain is drawn from a study of OX40 agonist ivuxolimab in advanced cancers. Notes on the research overall: Ivuxolimab was a fully human IgG2 agonistic monoclonal antibody targeting the costimulatory receptor OX40 (CD134). Intravenous ivuxolimab was administered to patients every 2 weeks at six dose levels: 0.01, 0.1, 0.3, 1.5, 3 and 10 mg/kg. Of the approximately 53 patients in dose escalation, about 19 had hepatocellular carcinoma, approximately 15 had melanoma, 9 had renal cell carcinoma and 9 had head and neck cancer. A male proportion of almost 85% and a mean age of approximately 55 years, ranging from about 23 to 90, were recorded for the dose-escalation cohort. Patients were allowed to have had prior anti-PD-1, anti-PD-L1 or anti-CTLA-4 therapy, and roughly 40% of the dose-escalation patients had previously received checkpoint inhibitors. Partial responses were achieved by three dose-escalation patients, of whom one had hepatocellular carcinoma and two had cutaneous melanoma. Peripheral TCRbeta sequencing aimed to test whether ivuxolimab altered TCR sequence diversity and caused clonal T-cell expansion. The paper covers the monotherapy dose-escalation part of the phase I ivuxolimab trial, which included N of about 50 patients.

Genomic DNA was extracted from sorted cells for sequencing of the TCRbeta CDR3 region. The immunoSEQ Assay was used to sequence the TCRbeta CDR3 regions. What TCRdb holds here is the immuneACCESS table cut down to in-frame rearrangements. Part of the clones is not present; checked against another copy, under half of the missing clones reflect an unresolved V gene, and the others are unexplained. This sample lists 15,000 to 20,000 clones; around 70% were detected once. The top ten constitute about 20% of the sample. CDR1 and CDR2 (MNHNS, SASEGT) derive from the germline V gene. From V the trimming removes 3 bases and from J it removes 8 bases, while the gene matches leave 7 bases of the junction unaccounted for. The CDR3 goes from the cysteine to the phenylalanine over 16 residues. Only the CDR3 DNA stays, 48 bases, in frame from base 1. The trial excluded patients who had a history of autoimmune disease or were on systemic immunosuppression. Peripheral blood for TCR sequencing was collected from all dose cohorts at baseline, on cycle 4 day 1, and on cycle 7 day 1. The samples were drawn from a first-in-human, open-label, multicenter phase I dose-escalation trial of ivuxolimab. Adults with locally advanced or metastatic melanoma, renal cell, hepatocellular, or head and neck squamous cell carcinoma were enrolled in the trial. Before TCR sequencing, CD4+ T cells and CD8+ T cells were sorted from peripheral blood as separate populations.

Comment on this clone: Its antigen remains unidentified. Within one base of it there is no much larger clone, and no base qualities were kept.

Study-level results and caveats: Low levels of normalized T-cell clonal expansion were also seen in some patients who did not respond. In the 0.1-3.0 mg/kg groups, partial responders had among the lowest normalized peripheral clonal expansion, particularly in CD8+ T cells. The antigen specificity of the clonally expanded peripheral T cells was not determined. After ivuxolimab, more expanded clones were found on average in CD8+ T cells than in CD4+ T cells. At doses from 0.1 to 3.0 mg/kg, clonal expansion was seen in both CD4+ and CD8+ blood T cells between baseline and week 6.

The starting material was CD4+ or CD8+ T cells sorted from blood, obtained in a trial of the OX40 agonist ivuxolimab. Recombination connected TRBV6-1 to TRBJ2-1, and TRBD2 matches 13 of the central bases. The clonotype originates from an adult with an advanced solid tumor such as melanoma, head and neck, liver or kidney cancer. The CDR3 region: CASSDPGLAGIDEQFF. Read as DNA, the sequence is TGTGCCAGCAGTGACCCGGGACTAGCGGGAATTGATGAGCAGTTCTTC.